This TCR beta chain was captured in a study of prognosis after radiotherapy for stage I lung cancer (dated by TCRdb to the early 2020s). With respect to the entire study: Between early 2018 and 2019, more than 15 stage I NSCLC patients were enrolled in Nanjing, China. The patients included fourteen who had newly diagnosed primary stage I lung tumors, along with roughly 5 others who had oligometastatic NSCLC after their primary tumor had been surgically resected. All patients were regarded as medically inoperable, because of comorbidities in more than 10 patients and refusal of surgery in several patients. Ages in the cohort of 13 men and about 6 women ranged from roughly 50 to 95 years, with a median of 74. Squamous cell carcinoma histology was identified in seven patients, and adenocarcinoma histology was identified in around 13 patients. Image-guided IMRT or VMAT was used to deliver SBRT in 3 to 5 fractions at a biologically effective dose of at least 100 Gy. No patient received concurrent therapy alongside SBRT. After SBRT, distant metastases developed in about 20% of the 19 patients at a median of about seven months, while the remaining 15 patients had no significant progression. The study profiled peripheral blood TCR beta repertoires from stage I NSCLC patients before and after stereotactic body radiotherapy and related them to distant failure. A total of about 38 blood samples from approximately 19 patients were sequenced, with one sample obtained before and one obtained after SBRT for each patient. The investigation overall reported the following: Post-SBRT Shannon entropy and its change from baseline were lower in patients who developed distant metastases; baseline Shannon entropy was not associated with metastases. Differences in TRBV and TRBJ usage frequencies by metastasis status were reportedly observed in two V genes at baseline and in fewer than 10 V and two J genes after SBRT. Tumor specificity of expanded TCR clones was not determined. After SBRT, the count of unique TCR clones dropped from a median of roughly 10,000 beforehand to about 7,000 afterward (Wilcoxon paired P=0.011). Limitations of the study included a small cohort and short follow-up, and the study findings need independent validation. All reported P values were unadjusted for multiple comparisons.

Including cysteine and phenylalanine, the CDR3 has 15 amino acids. Just CDR3 DNA is preserved here, 45 bases in frame from base 1. CDR1 and CDR2, looked up from the germline V gene (reference sequence), are SEHNR and FQNEAQ. Relative to germline, V is missing 4 bases and J is missing 2 bases, with 6 bases of the junction outside any gene match. A history of other malignancies or of prior chemotherapy or radiotherapy was absent in all patients, and node-negative disease was shown on CT and PET/CT in all patients. At each of two time points, 5.5 to 7 milliliters of peripheral venous blood were collected in EDTA tubes. Ficoll-Paque Plus density-gradient centrifugation was used to isolate PBMCs. Immediately after collection, samples were stored at -80 degrees C until analysis. This clonotype has only one observation. No cognate antigen has been identified for it. This probably arose from a read error, given a far larger clone one base away.

Two rounds of multiplex PCR were used to amplify the TCR beta CDR3 region from genomic DNA. The first PCR round used primers specific to each TRBV and TRBJ gene, with sequences filed in Chinese patent CN105087789A. The second PCR round used universal primers. The Roche High Pure PCR Template Preparation Kit was used to extract genomic DNA from frozen PBMCs. Libraries were sequenced paired-end with 151 bp reads on an Illumina HiSeq 3000. The source study handled its data this way. Raw reads lacking the multiplex PCR primer sequences were removed with CutAdapt. PEAR was used to merge high-quality paired reads into contigs. MiXCR assigned TRB V, D and J gene segments to each contig by aligning to reference sequences. CDR3 sequences were clustered by base quality and sequence similarity to remove sequencing errors. Diversity was measured as Shannon entropy normalized by the natural log of productive TCR sequence number. Clonality was defined as one minus Shannon entropy divided by the natural log of the number of unique clonotypes. Progression-free survival cut-offs for repertoire metrics were chosen using the Youden index of ROC curves, with analyses run in R 3.5.3. The public reads were quality trimmed at Q25 with fastp and then assembled into clones with MiXCR by TCRdb, keeping productive beta chains. For every CDR3 protein sequence, its rows merge into one entry that carries the most common genes and DNA. The V and J calls and clone size come from TCRdb's table, not from the authors' own analysis. Across this sample there are about 59,000 distinct CDR3 sequences, with around a quarter seen only once. 7.5% of the sample is taken by the ten largest.

Here the sequenced sample was PBMCs, taken before or after stereotactic body radiation therapy (not recorded which). The rearranged segments are TRBV7-9 and TRBJ2-7; TRBD2 matches 9 bases in the middle. This clonotype was sampled from a donor aged 50 or older with non-small cell lung cancer. The DNA sequence is as follows: TGTGCCAGCAGCTATGGTAGCGGGGGACCCTACGAGCAGTACTTC. It encodes CASSYGSGGPYEQYF.